The 20 T cell receptor beta chains in this list originate from one sample, sequenced in a study of somatic mutations in cytotoxic T cells in rheumatoid arthritis. The protocol was immunoSEQ multiplex PCR, while the TCRdb copy is restricted to in-frame clones and leaves out a portion. The data contain 20,000 to 25,000 clones, 65% to 85% of them seen just once; the ten biggest clones take up about 3.8%. Material: CD8+ T cells sorted from blood. The receptors derive from an adult with rheumatoid arthritis.

This sequence joins TRBV4-2 and TRBJ2-7; 9 positions agree with TRBD2. This CDR3 has 15 amino acids. Trimming took 3 bases from V and 0 from J; bases not matched to a gene: 3. Germline V gives CDR1 LGHNA, CDR2 YNFKEQ. The CDR3 DNA is TGTGCCAGCAGCCAGAGACTAGCGGACTCCTACGAGCAGTACTTC. This translates into CASSQRLADSYEQYF.

The chain uses TRBV10-3 and TRBJ2-2, with D possibly being TRBD1 or TRBD2 (5 bases each). The CDR3 has 15 amino acids. Germline V gene data show CDR1 as ENHRY and CDR2 as SYGVKD. V was pared by 7 bases and J by 4 bases, with 16 bases between. The CDR3 DNA reads TGTGCCATCACTCGGGACCGCCCGGGCACCGGGGAGCTGTTTTTT. It yields the protein CAITRDRPGTGELFF.

The chain joins TRBV27 to TRBJ1-5, with TRBD1 as a possible D gene (6 bases). The CDR3 length is 15 residues. V was pared by 7 bases and J by 4 bases, with 17 bases between. Germline CDR1 and CDR2: MNHEY and SMNVEV (reference sequence). CDR3 sequence reads: CASTLSWGANQPQHF. CDR3 nucleotide sequence: TGTGCCAGCACCCTTTCTTGGGGGGCAAATCAGCCCCAGCATTTT.

The chain couples TRBV7-9 to TRBJ1-3; D might be TRBD1 (6 bases). The CDR3 totals 14 residues. V lost 1 base and J lost 8, with 12 bases in between. The germline V gene encodes CDR1 SEHNR and CDR2 FQNEAQ (reference sequence). The CDR3 nucleotides read TGTGCCAGCAGCTTAGGCAGGGGTCCGGACACCATATATTTT. This gives the protein CASSLGRGPDTIYF.

The chain couples TRBV19 to TRBJ1-4; a weak D match, TRBD1 (6 bases). This CDR3 spans 14 amino acids. The V gene's germline CDR1 is LNHDA and CDR2 SQIVND (reference sequence). The V end lost 8 bases, the J end lost 6 bases, and 16 bases lay between the germline ends. CDR3 nucleotide sequence: TGTGCCAGTGGCCCGCCAGGGGAGGATGAAAAACTGTTTTTT. Amino acid sequence: CASGPPGEDEKLFF.

V gene TRBV27 combines with J gene TRBJ1-5; 11 nucleotides match TRBD1. Trimming cost V 5 bases and J 6 bases; bases outside gene matches: 0. Germline V gives CDR1 MNHEY, CDR2 SMNVEV (reference sequence). This CDR3 is 13 amino acids long. The CDR3 protein is CASSGQGAQPQHF. The CDR3 DNA follows: TGTGCCAGCAGTGGACAGGGGGCTCAGCCCCAGCATTTT.

The gene calls are TRBV19 and TRBJ2-1; D may be TRBD2 (6 bases). Trimming removed 7 bases from V and 8 bases from J, with 15 bases in between. The CDR3 consists of 13 residues. From germline, CDR1 is LNHDA and CDR2 SQIVND (reference sequence). The CDR3 sequence is CASNPSGVDEQFF. The DNA of the CDR3 is TGTGCCAGTAACCCGTCGGGGGTCGATGAGCAGTTCTTC. The full variable domain, with the rest looked up from reference TRBV19 and TRBJ2-1, is DGGITQSPKYLFRKEGQNVTLSCEQNLNHDAMYWYRQDPGQGLRLIYYSQIVNDFQKGDIAEGYSVSREKKESFPLTVTSAQKNPTAFYLCASNPSGVDEQFFGPGTRLTVL.

In its sample, this clone was seen a few times. The V gene is TRBV10-1, the J gene TRBJ2-3; 8 bases match TRBD1. The CDR3 runs 16 residues. Germline assignment: CDR1 WNHNN and CDR2 SYGVQD (reference sequence). V shed 5 bases, J shed 0 bases, and the junction held 7 bases outside the gene matches. The CDR3 loop reads CASSPLQGESTDTQYF. DNA for the CDR3: TGCGCCAGCAGTCCTTTACAGGGGGAGAGCACAGATACGCAGTATTTT.

This clone was detected only once. The chain carries TRBV11-2 and TRBJ2-5, with a possible D match to TRBD2 (6 bases). Per the germline V gene, CDR1 is SGHAT and CDR2 is FQNNGV. The V gene lost 2 bases and the J gene lost 5 bases, with 27 bases spanning the gap. The CDR3 sequence is 19 residues long. The CDR3 spells CASSLTAWGRVGGWETQYF. CDR3 nucleotide sequence: TGTGCCAGCAGCTTAACGGCATGGGGCCGGGTGGGGGGATGGGAGACCCAGTACTTC.

The J gene is TRBJ2-7, the V gene TRBV27; D gene ambiguous. V lost 2 bases, J lost 1 base, and 6 bases lay in between. Germline V gene sequence: CDR1 MNHEY, CDR2 SMNVEV (reference sequence). The CDR3 runs to 13 residues. Here the CDR3 reads CASSLAGSYEQYF. The CDR3 DNA sequence: TGTGCCAGCAGTTTAGCAGGTTCCTACGAGCAGTACTTC.

This clone was counted once. The rearrangement uses TRBV4-2 and TRBJ2-3; 7 bases align to TRBD2. CDR1 LGHNA and CDR2 YNFKEQ come from the germline V gene. The CDR3 sequence is 15 residues long. V shed 0 bases and J 5 bases; nucleotides not matched to a gene: 5. CDR3: CASSQDRLAEDTQYF. CDR3 nucleotide sequence: TGTGCCAGCAGCCAAGATCGGCTAGCGGAAGATACGCAGTATTTT.

The V and J genes are TRBV5-1 and TRBJ2-5; TRBD2 matches at 7 bases. The CDR3 consists of 16 residues. V shed 4 bases, J shed 1 base, and the junction held 10 bases outside the gene matches. Looked up from germline, CDR1 is SGHRS and CDR2 is YFSETQ. The CDR3 DNA follows: TGCGCCAGCAGCCCCCAAGTGGGAGGGTCCCAAGAGACCCAGTACTTC. Protein sequence: CASSPQVGGSQETQYF.

This chain uses TRBV5-6 with TRBJ2-3, with TRBD2 matching over 7 bases. This CDR3 is built from 15 residues. Germline-derived CDR1 and CDR2 are SGHDT and YYEEEE. Trimming at V came to 1 base and at J to 1 base, leaving 3 bases not matched to a gene. The DNA for the CDR3 is TGTGCCAGCAGCTTGAACAGCGGGGGCACAGATACGCAGTATTTT. This gives the protein CASSLNSGGTDTQYF. The full variable domain, rest sourced from reference TRBV5-6 and TRBJ2-3, is DAGVTQSPTHLIKTRGQQVTLRCSPKSGHDTVSWYQQALGQGPQFIFQYYEEEERQRGNFPDRFSGHQFPNYSSELNVNALLLGDSALYLCASSLNSGGTDTQYFGPGTRLTVL.

The chain employs TRBV27 and TRBJ2-3; D is undetermined. In germline, CDR1 is MNHEY, CDR2 SMNVEV (reference sequence). V lost 3 bases, J lost 4 bases, and 11 bases lay in between. CDR3 length: 14 amino acids. CDR3 protein: CASSFSAGADTQYF. As DNA, the CDR3 is TGTGCCAGCAGTTTCTCTGCAGGCGCAGATACGCAGTATTTT.

The chain is built from TRBV5-1 and TRBJ1-6; no clear D. Trimming cost V 4 bases and J 9 bases, with 11 bases left between them. Germline lookup yields CDR1 SGHRS and CDR2 YFSETQ. CDR3 size: 13 residues. DNA for the CDR3: TGCGCCAGCAGCCGAAACTTGGGTTCACCCCTCCACTTT. Residues: CASSRNLGSPLHF.

V gene TRBV7-8 combines with J gene TRBJ2-5; tentative D call: TRBD1 (6 bases). This CDR3 is built from 15 residues. V shed 5 bases and J shed 2 bases, with 15 bases lying between them. CDR1 and CDR2 from the germline V gene are SGHVS and FQNEAQ. This CDR3 reads CASSAQAGVQETQYF. The DNA of the CDR3 is TGTGCCAGCAGCGCCCAAGCAGGGGTACAAGAGACCCAGTACTTC.

This clone was counted once. The chain is built from TRBV13 and TRBJ2-3; no clear D. The CDR3 is 14 amino acids. Germline assignment: CDR1 PRHDT and CDR2 FYEKMQ (reference sequence). Trimming pared 1 base from V and 2 bases from J, leaving 7 bases between. Written as DNA, the CDR3 is TGTGCCAGCAGCTTAGTAGGAGACACAGATACGCAGTATTTT. It specifies CASSLVGDTDTQYF.

This clone was seen just once. The CDR3 loop is CASSQVWVSGGDGYTF. The CDR3 DNA reads TGTGCCAGCAGCCAGGTGTGGGTTAGCGGGGGAGATGGCTACACCTTC. The gene calls are TRBV2 and TRBJ1-2, with D perhaps TRBD1 (5 bases). The V end lost 6 bases, the J end lost 6 bases, and 23 bases lay between the germline ends. The germline CDR1 and CDR2 sequences are SNHLY and FYNNEI. CDR3 size: 16 residues.

V usage is TRBV4-3 and J usage is TRBJ1-6, with TRBD1 matching 7 bases. The germline gives CDR1 LGHNA, CDR2 YSLEER. The CDR3 totals 17 residues. The junction had 11 bases not matched to a gene; V was cut back by 1 base and J by 8 bases. CDR3 sequence: CASSQAYPSGQYSPLHF. CDR3 DNA: TGCGCCAGCAGCCAAGCCTACCCATCGGGACAGTATTCACCCCTCCACTTT.

The chain has TRBV10-3 and TRBJ2-1, with TRBD2 matching over 13 bases. The junction had 1 base not matched to a gene; V was cut back by 3 bases and J by 5 bases. CDR1 is ENHRY, CDR2 SYGVKD, per germline. The CDR3 extends over 15 amino acids. Here the CDR3 reads CAISEGLAGDNEQFF. As DNA, the CDR3 is TGTGCCATCAGTGAAGGACTAGCGGGGGACAATGAGCAGTTCTTC.